A single sample is the source of the 14 T cell receptor beta chains below, sequenced in a study of monozygotic twins with cystic fibrosis. Sequenced by immunoSEQ multiplex PCR; TCRdb stores in-frame clones only, minus some. This table has tens of thousands of clones, around 90% appearing once. Sequencing input: blood. Source of these receptors: a girl aged 2 to 9 with cystic fibrosis.

The chain joins TRBV7-9 to TRBJ1-1; no clear D. The CDR3 consists of 12 residues. The ends were cut back, 5 bases at V and 1 base at J, with 5 bases in the middle. Looked up from germline, CDR1 is SEHNR and CDR2 is FQNEAQ (reference sequence). Written as DNA, the CDR3 is TGTGCCAGCAGCCCCTCGAACACTGAAGCTTTCTTT. Translated, it gives CASSPSNTEAFF.

J is TRBJ1-4 and V is TRBV5-4, with D unclear. This CDR3 is built from 17 residues. The germline gives CDR1 SGHNT, CDR2 YYREEE (reference sequence). Trimming took 1 base from V and 0 from J, leaving 13 bases between them. The CDR3 reads CASSLWEGFATNEKLFF. The CDR3 DNA reads as TGTGCCAGCAGCTTGTGGGAGGGATTTGCAACTAATGAAAAACTGTTTTTT.

The DNA for the CDR3 is TGTGCCAGCAGTAAGCTAGCGGGGGGACAAGAGACCCAGTACTTC. Protein product: CASSKLAGGQETQYF. This chain uses TRBV6-5 with TRBJ2-5; 11 bases are shared with TRBD2. The V gene's germline CDR1 is MNHEY and CDR2 SVGAGI. V trimming: 5 bases; J trimming: 2 bases; junction bases outside the gene matches: 4. The CDR3 contains 15 residues.

This clone was counted only a few times. The rearrangement uses TRBV2 and TRBJ1-6; no definite D call. CDR1 SNHLY and CDR2 FYNNEI come from the germline V gene. V shed 2 bases and J shed 0 bases, with 8 bases lying between them. This CDR3 is built from 16 residues. CDR3 sequence: CASSERLSSYNSPLHF. CDR3 bases: TGTGCCAGCAGTGAAAGGCTTAGCTCCTATAATTCACCCCTCCACTTT.

A note on this clone: One end of the junction fails to match germline, which may point to a read error. CDR3 protein: CASRFAGAKSSYNEQFF. DNA for the CDR3: TGTGCAAGCAGGTTTGCGGGGGCGAAGAGCTCCTACAATGAGCAGTTCTTC. The rearrangement joins TRBV27 to TRBJ2-1, with TRBD2 as a possible D gene (7 bases). This CDR3 is built from 17 residues. CDR1 and CDR2 (germline): MNHEY, SMNVEV (reference sequence).

This chain links TRBV5-1 with TRBJ1-6, with 7 bases aligning to TRBD1. The CDR3 extends over 17 amino acids. Germline V gene data show CDR1 as SGHRS and CDR2 as YFSETQ. J was trimmed by 7 bases and V by 4 bases; bases with no gene match: 14. DNA of the CDR3: TGCGCCAGCAGCCCCCTTGCTGGGACAGTAAAAAATTCACCCCTCCACTTT. Protein product: CASSPLAGTVKNSPLHF.

The chain recombines TRBV29-1 with TRBJ1-6; 8 positions match TRBD1. Germline V gene sequence: CDR1 SQVTM, CDR2 ANQGSEA. V shed 5 bases, J shed 6 bases, and the junction held 6 bases outside the gene matches. This CDR3 is built from 14 residues. CDR3 bases: TGCAGCGTTCGGGCAGGGGGCATTAATTCACCCCTCCACTTT. This gives the protein CSVRAGGINSPLHF.

V gene TRBV5-1 combines with J gene TRBJ2-5; D is tentatively TRBD1 or TRBD2 (5 bases each). V gave up 3 bases and J gave up 6 bases, with 15 bases separating them. The germline gives CDR1 SGHRS, CDR2 YFSETQ. The CDR3 loop spans 14 amino acids. In DNA, the CDR3 is TGCGCCAGCAGCTGGGACGCAGTTAGCCAGACCCAGTACTTC. Its protein is CASSWDAVSQTQYF.

The chain couples TRBV2 to TRBJ1-3, with D possibly TRBD1 on 5 matching bases. In germline, CDR1 is SNHLY, CDR2 FYNNEI. The CDR3 is 17 residues long. Trimming took 2 bases from V and 0 from J, leaving 14 bases between them. DNA for the CDR3: TGTGCCAGCAGTGAACATCGTGGGGACCTCTCTGGAAACACCATATATTTT. Its translation: CASSEHRGDLSGNTIYF.

This chain joins TRBV11-3 and TRBJ1-2; D gene uncertain. V gave up 5 bases and J gave up 4 bases, with 11 bases separating them. Germline CDR1 and CDR2: SGHNT and YENEEA. The CDR3 length is 13 residues. The CDR3 protein is CASSPTAGYGYTF. The CDR3 DNA sequence: TGTGCCAGCAGCCCGACGGCGGGCTATGGCTACACCTTC.

The chain carries TRBV6-5 and TRBJ1-2; D perhaps matches TRBD1 (5 bases). The V and J ends lost 0 bases and 8 bases respectively, with 10 bases between them. Germline CDR1 MNHEY, CDR2 SVGAGI. CDR3 size: 13 residues. The CDR3 protein is CASSYSQGRGYTF. The DNA for the CDR3 is TGTGCCAGCAGTTACTCCCAGGGCCGGGGCTACACCTTC.

The chain couples TRBV15 to TRBJ2-7; D is ambiguous. The CDR3 sequence is 11 residues long. Trimming shortened V by 6 bases and J by 4 bases, and 7 bases separated the two germline ends. Germline-derived CDR1 and CDR2 are LNHNV and YYDKDF (reference sequence). The CDR3 is CATSNSYEQYF. Written as DNA, the CDR3 is TGTGCCACCAGTAATTCTTACGAGCAGTACTTC.

A single count supports this clone. The J gene is TRBJ2-7, the V gene TRBV7-9; D gene ambiguous. Trimming took 4 bases from V and 4 from J, leaving 8 bases between them. This CDR3 is 12 amino acids long. Germline V lookup: CDR1 SEHNR, CDR2 FQNEAQ (reference sequence). For the CDR3, the DNA is TGTGCCAGCAGCTCCCTCACATACGAGCAGTACTTC. Amino acid sequence: CASSSLTYEQYF.

In its sample, this clone was seen once. This chain uses TRBV9 with TRBJ1-2; D is possibly TRBD1 (6 bases). The CDR3 consists of 17 residues. Germline V gene data show CDR1 as SGDLS and CDR2 as YYNGEE. Trimming removed 0 bases from V and 3 bases from J, with 18 bases in between. CDR3 protein: CASSVGRSRGWDYGYTF. CDR3 DNA: TGTGCCAGCAGCGTAGGCCGCTCGAGGGGGTGGGACTATGGCTACACCTTC. Combining the CDR3 with reference TRBV9 and TRBJ1-2 gives the whole variable domain DSGVTQTPKHLITATGQRVTLRCSPRSGDLSVYWYQQSLDQGLQFLIQYYNGEERAKGNILERFSAQQFPDLHSELNLSSLELGDSALYFCASSVGRSRGWDYGYTFGSGTRLTVV.